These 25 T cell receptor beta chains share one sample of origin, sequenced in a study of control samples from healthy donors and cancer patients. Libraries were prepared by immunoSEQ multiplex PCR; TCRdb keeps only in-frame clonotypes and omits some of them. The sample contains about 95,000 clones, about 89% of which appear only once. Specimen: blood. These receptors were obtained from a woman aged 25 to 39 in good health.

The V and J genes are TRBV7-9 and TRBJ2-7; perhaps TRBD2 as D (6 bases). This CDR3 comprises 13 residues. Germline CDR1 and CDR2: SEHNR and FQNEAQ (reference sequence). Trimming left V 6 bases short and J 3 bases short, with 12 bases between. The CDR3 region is CASSQGLLYEQYF. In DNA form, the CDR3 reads TGTGCCAGCAGTCAGGGACTGCTCTACGAGCAGTACTTC.

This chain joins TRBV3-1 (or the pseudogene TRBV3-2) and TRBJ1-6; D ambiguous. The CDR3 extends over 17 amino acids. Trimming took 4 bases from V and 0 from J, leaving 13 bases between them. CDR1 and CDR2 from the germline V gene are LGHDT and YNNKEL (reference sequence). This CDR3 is CASSLSVGNSYNSPLHF. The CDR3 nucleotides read TGTGCCAGCAGCCTTAGCGTGGGGAACTCCTATAATTCACCCCTCCACTTT.

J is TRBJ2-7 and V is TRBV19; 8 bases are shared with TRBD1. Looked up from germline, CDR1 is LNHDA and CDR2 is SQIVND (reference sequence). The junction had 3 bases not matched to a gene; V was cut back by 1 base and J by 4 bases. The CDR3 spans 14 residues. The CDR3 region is CASSIVGDRYEQYF. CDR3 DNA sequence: TGTGCCAGTAGTATAGTAGGGGACAGGTACGAGCAGTACTTC.

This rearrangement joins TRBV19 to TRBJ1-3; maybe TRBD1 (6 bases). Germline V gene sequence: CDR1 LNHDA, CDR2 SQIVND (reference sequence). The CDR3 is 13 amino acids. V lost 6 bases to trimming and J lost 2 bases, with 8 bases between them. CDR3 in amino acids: CASRGAAGNTIYF. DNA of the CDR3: TGTGCCAGTAGGGGGGCAGCTGGAAACACCATATATTTT.

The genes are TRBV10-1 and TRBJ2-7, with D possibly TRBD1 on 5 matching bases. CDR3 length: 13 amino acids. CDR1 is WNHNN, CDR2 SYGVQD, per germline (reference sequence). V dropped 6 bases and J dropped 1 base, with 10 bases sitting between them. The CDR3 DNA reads TGCGCCAGCAGCCAGGGTGGGTCCTACGAGCAGTACTTC. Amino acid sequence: CASSQGGSYEQYF.

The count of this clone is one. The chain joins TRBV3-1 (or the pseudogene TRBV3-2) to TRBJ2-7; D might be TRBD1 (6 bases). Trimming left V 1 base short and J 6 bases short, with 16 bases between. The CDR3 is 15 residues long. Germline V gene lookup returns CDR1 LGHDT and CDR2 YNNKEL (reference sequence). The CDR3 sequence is CASSQASWGLGEQYF. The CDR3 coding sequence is TGTGCCAGCAGCCAAGCCTCCTGGGGGCTTGGCGAGCAGTACTTC.

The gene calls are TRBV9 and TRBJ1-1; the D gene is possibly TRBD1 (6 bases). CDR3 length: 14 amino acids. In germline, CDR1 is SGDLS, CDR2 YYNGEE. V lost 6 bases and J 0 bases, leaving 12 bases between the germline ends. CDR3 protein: CASTRDNMNTEAFF. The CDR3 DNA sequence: TGTGCCAGCACCCGGGACAACATGAACACTGAAGCTTTCTTT.

The CDR3 is CASSLILQGTGNTIYF. Here the CDR3 DNA reads TGTGCCAGCAGTTTAATCCTACAGGGGACTGGAAACACCATATATTTT. This sequence joins TRBV28 and TRBJ1-3; TRBD1 matches at 7 bases. After removal of 2 bases from V and 2 bases from J, the junction contained 6 bases not matched to a gene. The CDR3 is 16 residues long. CDR1 MDHEN and CDR2 SYDVKM come from the germline V gene.

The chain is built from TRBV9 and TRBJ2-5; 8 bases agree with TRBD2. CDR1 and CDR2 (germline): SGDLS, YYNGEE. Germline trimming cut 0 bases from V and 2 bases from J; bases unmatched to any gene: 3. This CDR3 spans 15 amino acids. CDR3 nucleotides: TGTGCCAGCAGCGTAGCGGGGGGGTTACAAGAGACCCAGTACTTC. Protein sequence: CASSVAGGLQETQYF.

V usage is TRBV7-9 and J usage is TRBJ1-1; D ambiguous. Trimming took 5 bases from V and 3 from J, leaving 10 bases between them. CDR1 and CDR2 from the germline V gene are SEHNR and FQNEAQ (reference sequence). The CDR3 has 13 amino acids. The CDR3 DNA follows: TGTGCCAGCAGCCAGACGGATTACACTGAAGCTTTCTTT. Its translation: CASSQTDYTEAFF.

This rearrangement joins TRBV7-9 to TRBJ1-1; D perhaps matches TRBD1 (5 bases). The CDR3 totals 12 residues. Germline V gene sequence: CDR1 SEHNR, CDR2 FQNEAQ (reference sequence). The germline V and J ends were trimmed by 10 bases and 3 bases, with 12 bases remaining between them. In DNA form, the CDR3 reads TGTGCCAACCACCCCAGGGACACTGAAGCTTTCTTT. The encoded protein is CANHPRDTEAFF.

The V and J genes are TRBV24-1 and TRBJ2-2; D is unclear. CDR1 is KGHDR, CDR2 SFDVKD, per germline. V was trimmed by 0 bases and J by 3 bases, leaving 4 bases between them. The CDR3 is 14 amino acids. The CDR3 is CATSDLVHTGELFF. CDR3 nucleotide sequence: TGTGCCACCAGTGATTTGGTTCACACCGGGGAGCTGTTTTTT.

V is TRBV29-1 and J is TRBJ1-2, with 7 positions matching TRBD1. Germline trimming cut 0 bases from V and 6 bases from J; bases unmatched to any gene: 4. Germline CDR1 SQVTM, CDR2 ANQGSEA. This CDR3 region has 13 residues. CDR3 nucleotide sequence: TGCAGCGTTGAAGAGCTAGGGGGCAATGGCTACACCTTC. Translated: CSVEELGGNGYTF. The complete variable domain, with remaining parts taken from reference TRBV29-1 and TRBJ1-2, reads SAVISQKPSRDICQRGTSLTIQCQVDSQVTMMFWYRQQPGQSLTLIATANQGSEATYESGFVIDKFPISRPNLTFSTLTVSNMSPEDSSIYLCSVEELGGNGYTFGSGTRLTVV.

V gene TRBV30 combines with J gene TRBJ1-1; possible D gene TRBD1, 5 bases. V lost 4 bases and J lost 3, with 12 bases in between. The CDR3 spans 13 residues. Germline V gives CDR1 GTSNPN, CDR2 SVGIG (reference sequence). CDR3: CAWNVQGHTEAFF. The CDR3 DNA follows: TGTGCCTGGAATGTGCAGGGACACACTGAAGCTTTCTTT.

The CDR3 DNA is TGTGCCAGCATGTCTTGGGGCGGTCAGTACTTC. The encoded protein is CASMSWGGQYF. The chain recombines TRBV2 with TRBJ2-4; TRBD1 is a possible D gene (5 bases). V was pared by 7 bases and J by 12 bases, with 13 bases between. This CDR3 is 11 amino acids long. CDR1 is SNHLY and CDR2 is FYNNEI in the germline V gene.

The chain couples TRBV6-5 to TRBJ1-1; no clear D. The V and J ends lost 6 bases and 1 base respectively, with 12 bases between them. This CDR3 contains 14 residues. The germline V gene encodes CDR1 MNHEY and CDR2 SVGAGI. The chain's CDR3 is CASRSISKNTEAFF. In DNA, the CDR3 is TGTGCCAGCAGATCTATCAGTAAGAACACTGAAGCTTTCTTT.

As DNA, the CDR3 is TGTGCCACCACCGGAGGGGGGCCCAATCAGCCCCAGCATTTT. It yields the protein CATTGGGPNQPQHF. The chain is built from TRBV24-1 and TRBJ1-5, with D tentatively TRBD1 (6 bases). The CDR3 is 14 amino acids. V was clipped by 8 bases and J by 3 bases, with 13 bases between them. In germline, CDR1 is KGHDR, CDR2 SFDVKD.

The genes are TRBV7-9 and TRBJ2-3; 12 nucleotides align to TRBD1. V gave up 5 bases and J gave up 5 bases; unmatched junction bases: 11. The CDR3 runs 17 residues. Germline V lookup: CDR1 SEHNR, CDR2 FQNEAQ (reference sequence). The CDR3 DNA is TGTGCCAGCAGCCCAGAGACGGGACAGGGGGCCGGAGATACGCAGTATTTT. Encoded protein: CASSPETGQGAGDTQYF.

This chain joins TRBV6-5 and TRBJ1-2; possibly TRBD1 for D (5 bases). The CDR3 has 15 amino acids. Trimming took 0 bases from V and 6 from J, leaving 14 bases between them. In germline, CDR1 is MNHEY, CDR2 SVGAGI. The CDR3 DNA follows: TGTGCCAGCAGTTACTCGAGAACAGGTTTAAATGGCTACACCTTC. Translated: CASSYSRTGLNGYTF.

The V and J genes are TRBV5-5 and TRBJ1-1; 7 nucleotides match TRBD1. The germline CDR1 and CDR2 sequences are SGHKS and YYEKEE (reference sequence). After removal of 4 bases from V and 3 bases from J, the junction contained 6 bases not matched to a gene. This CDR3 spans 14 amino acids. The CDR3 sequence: CASSPSTGYTEAFF. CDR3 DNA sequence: TGTGCCAGCAGCCCGTCGACAGGGTACACTGAAGCTTTCTTT.

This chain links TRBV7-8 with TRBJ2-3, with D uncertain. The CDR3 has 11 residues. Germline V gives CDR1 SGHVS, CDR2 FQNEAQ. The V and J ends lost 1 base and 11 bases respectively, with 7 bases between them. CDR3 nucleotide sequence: TGTGCCAGCAGCTTAGTCGCGCGGCAGTATTTT. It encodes CASSLVARQYF. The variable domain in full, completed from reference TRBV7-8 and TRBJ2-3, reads GAGVSQSPRYKVAKRGQDVALRCDPISGHVSLFWYQQALGQGPEFLTYFQNEAQLDKSGLPSDRFFAERPEGSVSTLKIQRTQQEDSAVYLCASSLVARQYFGPGTRLTVL.

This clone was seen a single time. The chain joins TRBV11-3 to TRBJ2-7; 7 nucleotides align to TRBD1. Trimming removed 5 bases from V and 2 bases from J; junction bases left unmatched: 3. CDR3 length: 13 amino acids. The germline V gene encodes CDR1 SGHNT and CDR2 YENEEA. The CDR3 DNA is TGTGCCAGCAGCCCGGGACAGACCTACGAGCAGTACTTC. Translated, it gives CASSPGQTYEQYF.

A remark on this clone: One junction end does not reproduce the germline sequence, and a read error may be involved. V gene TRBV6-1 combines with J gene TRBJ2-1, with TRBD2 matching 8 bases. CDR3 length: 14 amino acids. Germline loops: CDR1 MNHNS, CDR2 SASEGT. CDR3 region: CASREAGATNEQFF. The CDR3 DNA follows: TGTGCCAGCAGGGAAGCGGGGGCAACCAATGAGCAGTTCTTC.

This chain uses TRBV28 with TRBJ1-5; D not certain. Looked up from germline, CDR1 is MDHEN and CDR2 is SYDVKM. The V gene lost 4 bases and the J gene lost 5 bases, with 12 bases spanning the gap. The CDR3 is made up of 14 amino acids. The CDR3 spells CASSSTRLDQPQHF. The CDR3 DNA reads TGTGCCAGCAGTTCGACACGCCTTGATCAGCCCCAGCATTTT.

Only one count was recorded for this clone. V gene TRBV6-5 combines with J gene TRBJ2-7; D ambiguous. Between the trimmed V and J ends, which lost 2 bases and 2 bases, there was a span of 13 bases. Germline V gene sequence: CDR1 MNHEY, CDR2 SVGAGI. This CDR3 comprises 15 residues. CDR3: CASSYAPGPTYEQYF. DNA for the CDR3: TGTGCCAGCAGTTACGCCCCCGGGCCAACCTACGAGCAGTACTTC.